The 27 T cell receptor beta chains given below trace back to one sample, sequenced in a study of T cell changes during pregnancy in multiple sclerosis. TCRdb's copy holds only in-frame clones and misses some; the assay was immunoSEQ multiplex PCR. Of 40,000 to 50,000 clones listed, about 91% are singletons. The source material was CD4+ T cells from peripheral blood mononuclear cells, sampled after pregnancy. These receptors all come from a female donor in good health, enrolled as a control in a pregnancy study.

V usage is TRBV30 and J usage is TRBJ2-5; a weak D match, TRBD1 (5 bases). Germline CDR1 and CDR2: GTSNPN and SVGIG (reference sequence). V dropped 0 bases and J dropped 2 bases, with 10 bases sitting between them. CDR3 size: 14 residues. CDR3: CAWSVLRGQETQYF. The CDR3 bases are TGTGCCTGGAGTGTACTTAGGGGTCAAGAGACCCAGTACTTC.

The chain recombines TRBV7-2 with TRBJ1-1, with a possible D match to TRBD1 (5 bases). The germline V gene encodes CDR1 SGHTA and CDR2 FQGNSA. V was cut by 3 bases and J by 2 bases, with 10 bases left in between. This CDR3 region has 14 residues. The CDR3 here is CASSFMGRNTEAFF. DNA of the CDR3: TGTGCCAGCAGCTTCATGGGGCGAAACACTGAAGCTTTCTTT. Full variable domain (rest looked up from reference TRBV7-2 and TRBJ1-1): GAGVSQSPSNKVTEKGKDVELRCDPISGHTALYWYRQSLGQGLEFLIYFQGNSAPDKSGLPSDRFSAERTGGSVSTLTIQRTQQEDSAVYLCASSFMGRNTEAFFGQGTRLTVV.

The chain carries TRBV6-5 and TRBJ1-1, with unresolved D. CDR1 is MNHEY and CDR2 is SVGAGI in the germline V gene. The V gene lost 6 bases and the J gene lost 1 base, with 9 bases spanning the gap. This CDR3 region has 13 residues. The CDR3 sequence is CASRNTPNTEAFF. CDR3 DNA sequence: TGTGCCAGCAGAAATACACCGAACACTGAAGCTTTCTTT.

V is TRBV10-1 and J is TRBJ2-3, with 7 bases fitting TRBD2. The CDR3 runs 13 residues. Germline loops: CDR1 WNHNN, CDR2 SYGVQD (reference sequence). The trim removed 8 bases at V and 6 bases at J, leaving 8 bases unmatched. CDR3: CASPLGGSDTQYF. The DNA of the CDR3 is TGCGCCAGCCCCTTGGGGGGGTCGGATACGCAGTATTTT.

The rearrangement links TRBV10-3 to TRBJ2-2, with 7 bases matching TRBD1. This CDR3 has 15 residues. The junction had 9 bases not matched to a gene; V was cut back by 10 bases and J by 1 base. Germline V gene sequence: CDR1 ENHRY, CDR2 SYGVKD. CDR3 in amino acids: CATGKGTVNTGELFF. As DNA, the CDR3 is TGTGCCACCGGAAAGGGGACAGTGAACACCGGGGAGCTGTTTTTT.

This clone was seen once. The V and J genes are TRBV5-1 and TRBJ2-7, with D possibly matching TRBD1 (5 bases). V lost 4 bases and J lost 9, with 17 bases in between. The V gene's germline CDR1 is SGHRS and CDR2 YFSETQ. This CDR3 comprises 13 residues. In DNA, the CDR3 is TGCGCCAGCAGCCTTCGACAGCCTATGTGGCAGTACTTC. This codes for CASSLRQPMWQYF.

V gene TRBV6-1 combines with J gene TRBJ2-7; perhaps TRBD2 as D (7 bases). The CDR3 extends over 14 amino acids. V shed 6 bases and J shed 0 bases, with 12 bases lying between them. The germline gives CDR1 MNHNS, CDR2 SASEGT. Here the CDR3 DNA reads TGTGCCAGCAGGGAGGGGGGGGACTCCTACGAGCAGTACTTC. Translated: CASREGGDSYEQYF.

The CDR3 bases are TGTGCCAGCAGCTCGACTAGCGGAAAAGAGACCCAGTACTTC. This translates into CASSSTSGKETQYF. This sequence joins TRBV5-4 and TRBJ2-5; 9 bases map to TRBD2. The ends lost 3 bases at V and 3 bases at J; junction bases unmatched: 3. Germline V CDR1 and CDR2: SGHNT, YYREEE (reference sequence). This CDR3 comprises 14 residues.

The chain recombines TRBV27 with TRBJ2-1, with D perhaps matching TRBD2 (5 bases). Germline V gene sequence: CDR1 MNHEY, CDR2 SMNVEV (reference sequence). This CDR3 comprises 14 residues. Trimming left V 5 bases short and J 7 bases short, with 15 bases between. This chain's CDR3 is CASSPDSYPNEQFF. The CDR3, as DNA: TGTGCCAGCAGTCCGGACTCCTACCCGAATGAGCAGTTCTTC.

The chain links TRBV29-1 to TRBJ2-3; 7 positions agree with TRBD1. Trimming took 7 bases from V and 5 from J; bases not matched to a gene: 6. Per the germline V gene, CDR1 is SQVTM and CDR2 is ANQGSEA. The CDR3 has 12 amino acids. The CDR3 sequence is CSASTGEDTQYF. DNA of the CDR3: TGCAGCGCATCCACAGGGGAAGATACGCAGTATTTT.

The CDR3 bases are TGCGCCAGCAGCTTGAGACAGGGAGACTCAGCTTTCTTT. This gives the protein CASSLRQGDSAFF. V usage is TRBV5-1 and J usage is TRBJ1-1, with 7 bases aligning to TRBD1. Germline V CDR1 and CDR2: SGHRS, YFSETQ. With 1 base clipped from V and 10 bases from J, the junction kept 7 bases outside the gene matches. The length of the CDR3 is 13 residues.

The chain is built from TRBV19 and TRBJ1-5; no clear D. V gave up 6 bases and J gave up 2 bases, with 8 bases separating them. Germline V gene data show CDR1 as LNHDA and CDR2 as SQIVND (reference sequence). The CDR3 is 13 residues long. In DNA, the CDR3 is TGTGCCAGTAGGGCAGATCGCAATCAGCCCCAGCATTTT. It codes for CASRADRNQPQHF. Full variable domain (rest looked up from reference TRBV19 and TRBJ1-5): DGGITQSPKYLFRKEGQNVTLSCEQNLNHDAMYWYRQDPGQGLRLIYYSQIVNDFQKGDIAEGYSVSREKKESFPLTVTSAQKNPTAFYLCASRADRNQPQHFGDGTRLSIL.

On this clone: An end of the junction differs from the germline gene, which may be a read error. CDR3: CASSSEASGLEEQYF. CDR3 sequence (DNA): TGTGCTAGCAGCTCAGAGGCTAGCGGGCTTGAAGAGCAGTACTTC. The chain links TRBV7-7 to TRBJ2-5, with 8 bases identical to TRBD2. This CDR3 has 15 residues. Germline CDR1 and CDR2: SSHAT and FNYEAQ (reference sequence).

The chain recombines TRBV5-1 with TRBJ1-1, with D maybe TRBD1 (5 bases). V lost 7 bases to trimming and J lost 5 bases, with 18 bases between them. CDR3 length: 14 amino acids. Germline values: CDR1 SGHRS, CDR2 YFSETQ. CDR3 bases: TGCGCCAGCTCTCCCGGAGGGGTGGCAACTGAAGCTTTCTTT. Translated, it gives CASSPGGVATEAFF.

This clone was seen once. The chain is built from TRBV11-2 and TRBJ2-1, with 10 bases aligning to TRBD2. Germline CDR1 and CDR2: SGHAT and FQNNGV. This CDR3 contains 15 residues. Trimming at V came to 2 bases and at J to 9 bases, leaving 7 bases not matched to a gene. CDR3 in amino acids: CASSLNLAGEGEQFF. As DNA, the CDR3 is TGTGCCAGCAGCTTAAACCTAGCGGGAGAAGGTGAGCAGTTCTTC.

The CDR3 nucleotides read TGTGCCAGCAACGGAGGTAGGGGGCCCGGCTACACCTTC. This translates into CASNGGRGPGYTF. This rearrangement joins TRBV9 to TRBJ1-2; the match to TRBD1 covers 7 bases. This CDR3 is 13 amino acids long. Per germline, CDR1 SGDLS and CDR2 YYNGEE. The J segment lost 8 bases and the V segment lost 6 bases, leaving 10 bases of the junction unmatched. Drawing the rest from reference TRBV9 and TRBJ1-2, the complete variable domain is DSGVTQTPKHLITATGQRVTLRCSPRSGDLSVYWYQQSLDQGLQFLIQYYNGEERAKGNILERFSAQQFPDLHSELNLSSLELGDSALYFCASNGGRGPGYTFGSGTRLTVV.

The chain has TRBV7-2 and TRBJ2-7; weak D call: TRBD2 (5 bases). CDR3 size: 14 residues. The V end was cut by 1 base, the J end by 8 bases, with 15 bases between. Germline assignment: CDR1 SGHTA and CDR2 FQGNSA. As DNA, the CDR3 is TGTGCCAGCAGCTTAGGAAGGAGTCGGGGAAAGCAGTACTTC. Amino acids: CASSLGRSRGKQYF.

The V gene is TRBV4-2, the J gene TRBJ2-1, with D perhaps TRBD2 (5 bases). Trimming removed 1 base at V and 7 bases at J, with 11 bases between. The CDR3 totals 14 residues. Germline V gene data show CDR1 as LGHNA and CDR2 as YNFKEQ. CDR3 sequence (DNA): TGTGCCAGCAGCCAAGGAGATAGCGAGAATGAGCAGTTCTTC. It yields the protein CASSQGDSENEQFF.

V usage is TRBV7-8 and J usage is TRBJ1-3; the D gene is possibly TRBD1 (5 bases). CDR1 and CDR2 from the germline V gene are SGHVS and FQNEAQ. The CDR3 loop spans 17 amino acids. V lost 1 base, J lost 2 bases, and 15 bases lay in between. Written as DNA, the CDR3 is TGTGCCAGCAGCTTAGAGTGGACAAGGGGCGCTGGAAACACCATATATTTT. Translating it yields CASSLEWTRGAGNTIYF.

The chain uses TRBV7-6 and TRBJ2-7, with 7 bases aligning to TRBD1. V lost 1 base and J lost 0; bases outside the gene matches: 6. The CDR3 covers 16 residues. The germline V gene encodes CDR1 SGHVS and CDR2 FNYEAQ. The CDR3 loop is CASSLVKRGPSYEQYF. The CDR3 nucleotides are TGTGCCAGCAGCTTAGTCAAGAGGGGGCCCTCCTACGAGCAGTACTTC.

This rearrangement joins TRBV11-3 to TRBJ1-2; D unclear. This CDR3 has 12 residues. The ends were cut back, 1 base at V and 5 bases at J, with 5 bases in the middle. Looked up from germline, CDR1 is SGHNT and CDR2 is YENEEA. CDR3 sequence: CASSLGGYGYTF. In DNA, the CDR3 is TGTGCCAGCAGCTTAGGAGGGTATGGCTACACCTTC.

The V gene is TRBV5-4, the J gene TRBJ2-7; D is ambiguous. Germline V gives CDR1 SGHNT, CDR2 YYREEE (reference sequence). The CDR3 contains 14 residues. Trimming removed 2 bases at V and 1 base at J, with 10 bases between. CDR3 DNA: TGTGCCAGCAGCTTTTCGCAGGCTTCCTACGAGCAGTACTTC. Encoded protein: CASSFSQASYEQYF. The entire variable domain, with the rest obtained from reference TRBV5-4 and TRBJ2-7, is as follows: ETGVTQSPTHLIKTRGQQVTLRCSSQSGHNTVSWYQQALGQGPQFIFQYYREEENGRGNFPPRFSGLQFPNYSSELNVNALELDDSALYLCASSFSQASYEQYFGPGTRLTVT.

The J gene is TRBJ2-3, the V gene TRBV5-6, with a weak D call TRBD1 (6 bases). The CDR3 consists of 19 residues. Trimming stripped 3 bases from V and 2 bases from J, with 25 bases between. Germline V gene data show CDR1 as SGHDT and CDR2 as YYEEEE. The CDR3 DNA reads as TGTGCCAGCAGCTACCCGGGACCCTCTTCTCAGGGGCCCACAGATACGCAGTATTTT. Amino acids: CASSYPGPSSQGPTDTQYF.

The CDR3 DNA reads as TGTGCCAGTAGTCCCTACTACAGGGGTGGTTACGAGCAGTACTTC. It codes for CASSPYYRGGYEQYF. J is TRBJ2-7 and V is TRBV19; 7 nucleotides match TRBD1. The CDR3 is 15 amino acids. Germline CDR1 and CDR2: LNHDA and SQIVND (reference sequence). The junction had 11 bases not matched to a gene; V was cut back by 5 bases and J by 4 bases.

About this clone: Other DNA sequences in the sample encode the same CDR3. The V gene is TRBV2, the J gene TRBJ1-5; 8 positions match TRBD1. Germline assignment: CDR1 SNHLY and CDR2 FYNNEI. The CDR3 loop spans 14 amino acids. V was clipped by 3 bases and J by 4 bases; unmatched bases: 2. The chain's CDR3 is CASSDTGGNQPQHF. DNA for the CDR3: TGTGCCAGCAGTGATACAGGGGGGAATCAGCCCCAGCATTTT.

The chain recombines TRBV7-9 with TRBJ1-5, with 9 bases matching TRBD1. This CDR3 is built from 17 residues. CDR1 SEHNR and CDR2 FQNEAQ come from the germline V gene (reference sequence). J was trimmed by 0 bases and V by 1 base; bases with no gene match: 4. In nucleotides, the CDR3 is TGTGCCAGCAGCTTAGGACAGGGGGATTCTAGCAATCAGCCCCAGCATTTT. Translation gives CASSLGQGDSSNQPQHF.

V usage is TRBV6-5 and J usage is TRBJ2-3, with D maybe TRBD2 (5 bases). Germline V gene sequence: CDR1 MNHEY, CDR2 SVGAGI. Trimming removed 2 bases from V and 7 bases from J, with 16 bases in between. CDR3 length: 15 residues. The CDR3 DNA is TGTGCCAGCAGTTACAGACTTGGAGGTATAAATACGCAGTATTTT. Protein sequence: CASSYRLGGINTQYF.